Sequencing of this T cell receptor beta chain was carried out in a study of post-analysis software for immune sequencing data. Findings and limits, study-wide: Relative to controls, patients had a few TRBV segments at higher frequency, with TRBV5-6, TRBV5-1 and TRBV20-1 among these.

On this clonotype itself: Its antigen remains unidentified.

V was trimmed by 4 bases and J by 1 base, leaving 11 bases between them. The CDR3 has 14 residues. CDR1 MNHEY and CDR2 SVGAGI come from the germline V gene. Included in the TCR beta cDNA libraries were unique molecular identifiers. TCRdb reprocessed the PCR reads with MiXCR, giving one entry per CDR3 protein. The table includes about 820,000 distinct CDR3 sequences, approximately 50% detected once. The specimen sequenced was blood. This TCR derives from a girl aged 5 to 17 with multiple sclerosis. J is TRBJ2-7 and V is TRBV6-5, with a possible D match to TRBD1 (6 bases). The CDR3 DNA reads TGTGCCAGCAGTTCAGGGGACACGTCCTACGAGCAGTACTTC. Translated: CASSSGDTSYEQYF.